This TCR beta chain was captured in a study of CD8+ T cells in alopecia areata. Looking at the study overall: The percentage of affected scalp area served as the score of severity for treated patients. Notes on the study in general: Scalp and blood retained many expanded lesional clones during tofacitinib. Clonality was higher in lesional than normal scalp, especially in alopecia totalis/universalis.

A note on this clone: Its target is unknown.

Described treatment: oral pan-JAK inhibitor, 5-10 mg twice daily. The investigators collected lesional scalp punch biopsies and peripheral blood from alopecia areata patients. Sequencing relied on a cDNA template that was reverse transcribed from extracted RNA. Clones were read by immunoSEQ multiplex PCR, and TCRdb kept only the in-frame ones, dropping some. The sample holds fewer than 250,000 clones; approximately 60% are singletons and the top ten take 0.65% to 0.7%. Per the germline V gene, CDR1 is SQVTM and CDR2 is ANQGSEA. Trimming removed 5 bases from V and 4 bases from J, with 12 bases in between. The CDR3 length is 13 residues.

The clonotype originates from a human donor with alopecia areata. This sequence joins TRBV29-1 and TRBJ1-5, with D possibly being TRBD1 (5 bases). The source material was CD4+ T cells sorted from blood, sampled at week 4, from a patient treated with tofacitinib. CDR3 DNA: TGCAGCGTTTCGGAGGGGAGGAATCAGCCCCAGCATTTT. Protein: CSVSEGRNQPQHF.